This T cell receptor (beta chain) was sequenced in a study of regulatory T cells in long-lasting Graves disease. Trimming cost V 3 bases and J 5 bases; bases outside gene matches: 10. This CDR3 is built from 18 residues. Study-wide results and limits: Persistent disease favored TRBV28, TRBJ1-2 and TRBJ2-5.

This clonotype has just a few counts. Antigen specificity is unknown. TCR beta libraries were built with iRepertoire HTBI primers and Arm-PCR of CDR3 regions. MiXCR, applied by TCRdb to the multiplex PCR reads, yields one record per CDR3 protein. The data show more than 300,000 distinct CDR3 sequences, roughly 10% seen once. Time point reported: newly diagnosed GD, antithyroid drugs for less than 3 months. Extracted PBMC RNA gave rise to the TCR library. Patients were from an endocrinology department in Xi'an, China. The same sample was also studied in work on T cells in Graves' hyperthyroidism and ophthalmopathy. As that report states: Blood also held most thyroid clonotypes expanded beyond 0.001.

The sequence was collected from a young woman with Graves disease. The chain employs TRBV12-3 or TRBV12-4 and TRBJ2-1; 13 bases are shared with TRBD2. Sequences were derived from peripheral blood mononuclear cells (PBMCs), sampled at new diagnosis, from a patient treated with antithyroid drugs. CDR3 coding DNA: TGTGCCAGCAGTTTTAGGACTAGCGGGAGTGTAAGGGACAATGAGCAGTTCTTC. Translation: CASSFRTSGSVRDNEQFF.